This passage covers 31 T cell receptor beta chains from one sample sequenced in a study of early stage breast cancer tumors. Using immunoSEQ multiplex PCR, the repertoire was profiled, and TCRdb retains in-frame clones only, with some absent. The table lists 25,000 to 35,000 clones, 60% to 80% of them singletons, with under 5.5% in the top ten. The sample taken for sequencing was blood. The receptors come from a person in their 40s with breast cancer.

The CDR3 coding sequence is TGTGCCTGGAGTCCACGAGGTTCTTTCCGGAATCAGCCCCAGCATTTT. Its translation is CAWSPRGSFRNQPQHF. The gene calls are TRBV30 and TRBJ1-5; no clear D gene. Looked up from germline, CDR1 is GTSNPN and CDR2 is SVGIG (reference sequence). Trimming cost V 2 bases and J 4 bases, with 18 bases left between them. The CDR3 totals 16 residues.

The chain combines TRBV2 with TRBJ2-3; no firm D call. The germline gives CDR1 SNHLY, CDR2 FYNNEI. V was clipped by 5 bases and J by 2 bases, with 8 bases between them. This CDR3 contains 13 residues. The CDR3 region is CASSPPLTDTQYF. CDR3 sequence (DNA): TGTGCCAGCAGTCCGCCACTCACAGATACGCAGTATTTT.

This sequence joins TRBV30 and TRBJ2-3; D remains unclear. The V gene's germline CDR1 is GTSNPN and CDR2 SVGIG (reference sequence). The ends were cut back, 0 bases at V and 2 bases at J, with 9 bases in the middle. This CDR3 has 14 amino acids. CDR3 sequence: CAWSVDLPTDTQYF. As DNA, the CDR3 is TGTGCCTGGAGTGTCGACCTTCCCACAGATACGCAGTATTTT. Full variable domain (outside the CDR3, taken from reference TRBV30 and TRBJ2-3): SQTIHQWPATLVQPVGSPLSLECTVEGTSNPNLYWYRQAAGRGLQLLFYSVGIGQISSEVPQNLSASRPQDRQFILSSKKLLLSDSGFYLCAWSVDLPTDTQYFGPGTRLTVL.

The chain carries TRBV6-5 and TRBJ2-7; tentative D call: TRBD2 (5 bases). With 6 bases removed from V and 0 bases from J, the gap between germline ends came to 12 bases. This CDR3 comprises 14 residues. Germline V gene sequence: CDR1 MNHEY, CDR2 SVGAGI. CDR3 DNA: TGTGCCAGCAGCTTAGCGAAAAGCTCCTACGAGCAGTACTTC. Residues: CASSLAKSSYEQYF.

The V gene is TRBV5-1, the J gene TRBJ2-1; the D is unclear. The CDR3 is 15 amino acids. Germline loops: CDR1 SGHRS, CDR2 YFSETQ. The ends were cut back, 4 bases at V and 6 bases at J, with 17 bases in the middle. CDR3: CASSRSSSSSNEQFF. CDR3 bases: TGCGCCAGCAGCAGGTCGTCTAGTTCTTCCAATGAGCAGTTCTTC.

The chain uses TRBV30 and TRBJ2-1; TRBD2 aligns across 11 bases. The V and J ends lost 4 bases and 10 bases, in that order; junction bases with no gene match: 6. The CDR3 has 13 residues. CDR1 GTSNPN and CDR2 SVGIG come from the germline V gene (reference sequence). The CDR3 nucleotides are TGTGCCTGGACACAGGGACTAGCGGACGAGCAGTTCTTC. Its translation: CAWTQGLADEQFF.

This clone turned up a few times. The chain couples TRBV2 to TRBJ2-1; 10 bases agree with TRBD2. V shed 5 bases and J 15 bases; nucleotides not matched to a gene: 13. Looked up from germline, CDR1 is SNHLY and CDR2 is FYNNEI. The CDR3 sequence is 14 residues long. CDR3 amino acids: CASSKTLLAGDPFF. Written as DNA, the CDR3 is TGTGCCAGCAGTAAAACGCTCCTAGCGGGAGACCCGTTCTTC.

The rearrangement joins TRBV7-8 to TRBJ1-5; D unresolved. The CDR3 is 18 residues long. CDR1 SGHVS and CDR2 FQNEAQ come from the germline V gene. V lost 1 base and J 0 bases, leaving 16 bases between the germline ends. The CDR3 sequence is CASSLDTSAGNSNQPQHF. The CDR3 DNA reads TGTGCCAGCAGCTTAGATACTTCGGCAGGAAATAGCAATCAGCCCCAGCATTTT.

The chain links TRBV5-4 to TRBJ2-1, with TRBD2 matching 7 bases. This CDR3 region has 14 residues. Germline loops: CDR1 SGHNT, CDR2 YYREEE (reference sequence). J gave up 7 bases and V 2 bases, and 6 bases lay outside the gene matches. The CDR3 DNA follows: TGTGCCAGCAGCTTTGGGCTAGCGGTAAATGAGCAGTTCTTC. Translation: CASSFGLAVNEQFF.

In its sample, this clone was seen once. Here the CDR3 DNA reads TGTGCCAGCAGTGACAACCCCCCGACTACGCAGTATTTT. Its protein product is CASSDNPPTTQYF. V usage is TRBV6-6 and J usage is TRBJ2-3; no reliable D call. CDR1 and CDR2 (germline): MNHNY, SVGAGI (reference sequence). The CDR3 has 13 residues. Trimming stripped 5 bases from V and 8 bases from J, with 14 bases between.

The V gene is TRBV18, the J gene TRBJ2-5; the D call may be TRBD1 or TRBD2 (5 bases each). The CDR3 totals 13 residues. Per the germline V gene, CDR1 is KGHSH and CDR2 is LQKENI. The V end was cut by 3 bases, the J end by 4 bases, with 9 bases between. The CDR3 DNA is TGTGCCAGCTCACCTGAGGGGCCAGAGACCCAGTACTTC. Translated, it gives CASSPEGPETQYF.

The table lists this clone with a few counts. CDR3 in amino acids: CASSLTRFLDSGANVLTF. In DNA form, the CDR3 reads TGTGCCAGCAGCTTGACTCGCTTTCTTGACTCTGGGGCCAACGTCCTGACTTTC. The gene calls are TRBV5-4 and TRBJ2-6; D unclear. V was pared by 1 base and J by 0 bases, with 14 bases between. CDR1 is SGHNT and CDR2 is YYREEE in the germline V gene (reference sequence). The CDR3 loop spans 18 amino acids.

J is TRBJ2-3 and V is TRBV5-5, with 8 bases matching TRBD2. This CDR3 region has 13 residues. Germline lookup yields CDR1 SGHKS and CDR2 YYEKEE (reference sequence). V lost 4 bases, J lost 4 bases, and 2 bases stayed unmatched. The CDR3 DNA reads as TGTGCCAGCAGCCGGGAGGGGGCAGATACGCAGTATTTT. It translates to CASSREGADTQYF. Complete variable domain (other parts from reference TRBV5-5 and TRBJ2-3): DAGVTQSPTHLIKTRGQQVTLRCSPISGHKSVSWYQQVLGQGPQFIFQYYEKEERGRGNFPDRFSARQFPNYSSELNVNALLLGDSALYLCASSREGADTQYFGPGTRLTVL.

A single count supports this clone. The CDR3 spells CASSRAGAGTYEQYF. The CDR3 DNA sequence: TGTGCCAGCAGCCGAGCGGGAGCCGGAACCTACGAGCAGTACTTC. This sequence joins TRBV5-6 and TRBJ2-7, with 8 bases that match TRBD2. CDR1 is SGHDT and CDR2 is YYEEEE in the germline V gene. V shed 4 bases and J 2 bases; nucleotides not matched to a gene: 8. The CDR3 spans 15 residues.

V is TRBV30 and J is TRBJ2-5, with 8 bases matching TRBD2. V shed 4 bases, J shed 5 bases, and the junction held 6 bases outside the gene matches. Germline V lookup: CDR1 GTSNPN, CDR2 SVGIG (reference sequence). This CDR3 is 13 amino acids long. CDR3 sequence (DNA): TGTGCCTGGAATGTCCGGGAGGGGGAGACCCAGTACTTC. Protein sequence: CAWNVREGETQYF.

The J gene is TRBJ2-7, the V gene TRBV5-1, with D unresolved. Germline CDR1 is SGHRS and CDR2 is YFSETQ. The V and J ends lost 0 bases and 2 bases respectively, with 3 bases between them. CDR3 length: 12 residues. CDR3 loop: CASSLAPYEQYF. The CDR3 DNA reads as TGCGCCAGCAGCTTGGCCCCCTACGAGCAGTACTTC.

As DNA, the CDR3 is TGTGCCAGTAGTATGAGCCCCCTCTCCTACAATGAGCAGTTCTTC. It yields the protein CASSMSPLSYNEQFF. The V call is TRBV19, the J call TRBJ2-1; D remains ambiguous. Germline CDR1 reads LNHDA; CDR2 reads SQIVND (reference sequence). V was clipped by 3 bases and J by 0 bases, with 9 bases between them. This CDR3 spans 15 amino acids.

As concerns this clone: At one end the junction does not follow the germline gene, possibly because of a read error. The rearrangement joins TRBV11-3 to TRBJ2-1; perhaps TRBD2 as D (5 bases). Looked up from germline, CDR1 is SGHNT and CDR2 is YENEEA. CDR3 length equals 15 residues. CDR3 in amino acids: CASSLEGGSYNEQFF. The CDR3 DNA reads TGTGCCAGCAGCCTAGAGGGCGGCTCCTACAATGAGCAGTTCTTC.

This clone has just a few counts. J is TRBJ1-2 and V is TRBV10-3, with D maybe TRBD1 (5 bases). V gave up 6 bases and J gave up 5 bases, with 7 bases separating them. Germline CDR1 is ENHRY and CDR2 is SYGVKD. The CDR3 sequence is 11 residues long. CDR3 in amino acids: CAIRTEYGYTF. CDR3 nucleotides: TGTGCCATCAGGACAGAATATGGCTACACCTTC.

For the CDR3, the DNA is TGCGCCAGCAGCTTGGGAGCCTCGGAAGAGACCCAGTACTTC. Amino acid sequence: CASSLGASEETQYF. The V gene is TRBV5-1, the J gene TRBJ2-5; D is undetermined. Germline lookup yields CDR1 SGHRS and CDR2 YFSETQ. The CDR3 loop spans 14 amino acids. The V end was cut by 0 bases, the J end by 3 bases, with 9 bases between.

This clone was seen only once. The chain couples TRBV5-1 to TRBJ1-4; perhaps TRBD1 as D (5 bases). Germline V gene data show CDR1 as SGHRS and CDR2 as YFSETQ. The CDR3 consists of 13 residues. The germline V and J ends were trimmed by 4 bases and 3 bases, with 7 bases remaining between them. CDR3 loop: CASSEGANEKLFF. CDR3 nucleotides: TGCGCCAGCAGCGAAGGGGCTAATGAAAAACTGTTTTTT. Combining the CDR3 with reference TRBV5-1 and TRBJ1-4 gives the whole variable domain KAGVTQTPRYLIKTRGQQVTLSCSPISGHRSVSWYQQTPGQGLQFLFEYFSETQRNKGNFPGRFSGRQFSNSRSEMNVSTLELGDSALYLCASSEGANEKLFFGSGTQLSVL.

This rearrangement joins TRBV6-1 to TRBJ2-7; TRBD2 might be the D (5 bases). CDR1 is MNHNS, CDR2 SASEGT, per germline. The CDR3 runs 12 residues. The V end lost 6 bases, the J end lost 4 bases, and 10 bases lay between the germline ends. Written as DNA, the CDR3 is TGTGCCAGCAGCCAACTAGTTTACGAGCAGTACTTC. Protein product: CASSQLVYEQYF.

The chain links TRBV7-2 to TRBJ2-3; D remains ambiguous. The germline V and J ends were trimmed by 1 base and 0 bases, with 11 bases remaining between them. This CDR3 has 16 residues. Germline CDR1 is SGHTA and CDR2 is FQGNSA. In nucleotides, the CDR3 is TGTGCCAGCAGCTTAGGGAGATATCTTAGCACAGATACGCAGTATTTT. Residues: CASSLGRYLSTDTQYF. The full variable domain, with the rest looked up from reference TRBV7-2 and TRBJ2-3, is GAGVSQSPSNKVTEKGKDVELRCDPISGHTALYWYRQSLGQGLEFLIYFQGNSAPDKSGLPSDRFSAERTGGSVSTLTIQRTQQEDSAVYLCASSLGRYLSTDTQYFGPGTRLTVL.

The CDR3 is CASSSDRDNNNEQFF. CDR3 sequence (DNA): TGTGCCAGCAGCTCCGACCGGGACAATAACAATGAGCAGTTCTTC. J is TRBJ2-1 and V is TRBV7-3; TRBD1 is a possible D gene (6 bases). CDR3 length: 15 amino acids. The germline CDR1 and CDR2 sequences are SGHTA and FQGTGA. V was trimmed by 4 bases and J by 5 bases, leaving 15 bases between them.

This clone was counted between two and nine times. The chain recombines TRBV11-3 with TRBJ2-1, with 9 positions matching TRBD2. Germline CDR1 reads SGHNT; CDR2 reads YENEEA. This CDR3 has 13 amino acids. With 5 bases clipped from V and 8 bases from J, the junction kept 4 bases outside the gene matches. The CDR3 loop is CASSGGTSYEQFF. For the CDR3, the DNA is TGTGCCAGCAGCGGAGGGACTAGCTATGAGCAGTTCTTC.

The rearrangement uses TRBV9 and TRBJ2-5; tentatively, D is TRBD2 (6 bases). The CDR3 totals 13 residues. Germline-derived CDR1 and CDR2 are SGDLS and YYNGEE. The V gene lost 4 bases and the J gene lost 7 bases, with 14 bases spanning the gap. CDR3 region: CASSSGTGATQYF. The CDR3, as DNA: TGTGCCAGCAGCTCCGGGACTGGGGCGACCCAGTACTTC. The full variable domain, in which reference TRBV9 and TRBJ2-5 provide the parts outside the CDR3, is DSGVTQTPKHLITATGQRVTLRCSPRSGDLSVYWYQQSLDQGLQFLIQYYNGEERAKGNILERFSAQQFPDLHSELNLSSLELGDSALYFCASSSGTGATQYFGPGTRLLVL.

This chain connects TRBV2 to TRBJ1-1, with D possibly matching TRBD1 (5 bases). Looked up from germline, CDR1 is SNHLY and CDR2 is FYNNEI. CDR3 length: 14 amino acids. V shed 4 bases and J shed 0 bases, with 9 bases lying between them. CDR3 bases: TGTGCCAGCAGTGTGAGACAGTTGAACACTGAAGCTTTCTTT. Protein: CASSVRQLNTEAFF.

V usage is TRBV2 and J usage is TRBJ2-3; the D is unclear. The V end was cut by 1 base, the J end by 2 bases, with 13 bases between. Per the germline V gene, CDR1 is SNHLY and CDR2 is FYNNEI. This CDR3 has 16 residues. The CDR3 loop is CASSEGGSFSTDTQYF. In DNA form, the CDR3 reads TGTGCCAGCAGTGAAGGGGGTAGCTTCTCCACAGATACGCAGTATTTT.

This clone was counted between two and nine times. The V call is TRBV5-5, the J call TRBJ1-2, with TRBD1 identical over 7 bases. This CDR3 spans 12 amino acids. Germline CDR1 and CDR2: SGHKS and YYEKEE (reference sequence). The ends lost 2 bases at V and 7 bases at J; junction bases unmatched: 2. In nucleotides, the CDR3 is TGTGCCAGCAGCTTCGACAGGGTTGGCTACACCTTC. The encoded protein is CASSFDRVGYTF.

The CDR3 DNA reads as TGTGCCAGCAGTTATACGGACAGCGGAAACACCATATATTTT. Its protein is CASSYTDSGNTIYF. This chain connects TRBV5-8 to TRBJ1-3, with a tentative D call TRBD1 (6 bases). The CDR3 length is 14 residues. Looked up from germline, CDR1 is SGHTS and CDR2 is YDEGEE. Trimming took 5 bases from V and 4 from J, leaving 13 bases between them.

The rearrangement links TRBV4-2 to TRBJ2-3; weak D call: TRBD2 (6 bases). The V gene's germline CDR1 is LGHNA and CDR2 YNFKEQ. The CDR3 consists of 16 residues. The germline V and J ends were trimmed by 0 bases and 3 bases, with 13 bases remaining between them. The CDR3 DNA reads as TGTGCCAGCAGCCAAGATCGAGGGGCGGGGACAGATACGCAGTATTTT. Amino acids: CASSQDRGAGTDTQYF.